The TCR beta chain under discussion was sequenced for a study of STAT5B mutations in CD4+ large granular lymphocyte leukemia. The germline V gene encodes CDR1 SGHKS and CDR2 YYEKEE (reference sequence). After removal of 0 bases from V and 3 bases from J, the junction contained 5 bases not matched to a gene. The CDR3 has 17 residues. The method was immunoSEQ multiplex PCR; TCRdb's version includes in-frame clones alone and lacks a portion of them. Among 25,000 to 35,000 clones listed, roughly 72% were seen once. V is TRBV5-5 and J is TRBJ2-3; 12 nucleotides align to TRBD2. The sequence derives from a human donor in good health. The sequenced material came from CD4+ T cells from blood buffy coats. This chain's CDR3 is CASSLAPSGGATDTQYF. The DNA of the CDR3 is TGTGCCAGCAGCTTGGCGCCTAGCGGGGGGGCGACAGATACGCAGTATTTT.